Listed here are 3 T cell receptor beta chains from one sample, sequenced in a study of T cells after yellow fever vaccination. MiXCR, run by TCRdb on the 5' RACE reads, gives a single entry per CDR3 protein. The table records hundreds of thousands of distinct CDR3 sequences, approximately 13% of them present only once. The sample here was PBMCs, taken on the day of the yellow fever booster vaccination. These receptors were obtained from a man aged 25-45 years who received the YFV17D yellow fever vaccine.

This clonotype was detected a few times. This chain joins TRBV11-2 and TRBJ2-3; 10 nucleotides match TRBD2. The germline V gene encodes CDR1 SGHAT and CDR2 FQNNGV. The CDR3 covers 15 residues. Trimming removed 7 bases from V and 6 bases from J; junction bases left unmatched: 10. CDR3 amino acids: CASIPSGRARDTQYF. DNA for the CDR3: TGTGCCAGCATCCCGAGCGGGAGGGCCAGGGATACGCAGTATTTT.

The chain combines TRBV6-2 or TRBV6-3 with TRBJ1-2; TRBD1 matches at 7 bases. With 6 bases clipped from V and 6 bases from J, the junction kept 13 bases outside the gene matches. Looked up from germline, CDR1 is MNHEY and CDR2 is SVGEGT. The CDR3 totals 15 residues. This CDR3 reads CASSAQGVAYNGYTF. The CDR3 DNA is TGTGCCAGCAGCGCTCAGGGGGTCGCCTACAATGGCTACACCTTC.

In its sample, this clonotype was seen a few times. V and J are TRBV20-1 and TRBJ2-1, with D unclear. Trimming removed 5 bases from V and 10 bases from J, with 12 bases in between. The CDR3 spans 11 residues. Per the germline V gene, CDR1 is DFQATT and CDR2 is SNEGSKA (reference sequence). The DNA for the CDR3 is TGCAGTGCTCCCGTCTCCGGGGAGCAGTTCTTC. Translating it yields CSAPVSGEQFF.